This T cell receptor beta chain was captured in a study of vaccination and CD4 T cells after COVID-19. Of note for this clonotype: Its antigen remains unknown.

From germline, CDR1 is MNHEY and CDR2 SVGEGT. CDR3 size: 14 residues. V lost 7 bases to trimming and J lost 6 bases, with 16 bases between them. As for treatment: roughly ten-day PBMC culture with coronavirus spike peptide pools or control peptides (ViraFEST assay). Oncomine TCR Beta short-read sequencing was applied to DNA from cultured CD4+ T cells. MiXCR was run by TCRdb on the PCR reads, yielding one entry per CDR3 protein. Seen here are approximately 12,000 distinct CDR3 sequences, around 40% observed once, and the top ten hold 23%. Sequencing was carried out using cultured CD4+ T cells from blood. The receptor was isolated from a human donor with COVID-19. This chain joins TRBV6-2 or TRBV6-3 and TRBJ1-5, with D perhaps matching TRBD1 (5 bases). CDR3 DNA sequence: TGTGCCAGCATCCCTCAATTCGGGGGTCAGCCCCAGCATTTT. Its protein is CASIPQFGGQPQHF.